The 29 T cell receptor beta chains in this list originate from one sample, sequenced in a study of T cells in Graves' hyperthyroidism and ophthalmopathy. Amplification yielded TCR beta CDR3 regions, with RNA transcripts as the source. First-round RT-PCR targeting the TCR CDR3 was performed with the HTBI primer set. MiXCR was run by TCRdb on the multiplex PCR reads, yielding one entry per CDR3 protein. Among around 200,000 distinct CDR3 sequences listed, 15% to 20% were seen once. The sample comprised blood. These receptor sequences come from a man aged 35-49 years with Graves' hyperthyroidism.

At least ten counts were recorded for this clonotype. CDR3 DNA: TGTGCCAGCAGTCTCCGGTATGGCTACACCTTC. This codes for CASSLRYGYTF. The chain uses TRBV6-1 and TRBJ1-2; unclear D gene. V lost 5 bases to trimming and J lost 5 bases, with 6 bases between them. Germline V gives CDR1 MNHNS, CDR2 SASEGT. The CDR3 is made up of 11 amino acids.

The V gene is TRBV12-5, the J gene TRBJ2-1; D unclear. V shed 7 bases and J shed 8 bases, with 12 bases lying between them. This CDR3 has 12 amino acids. CDR1 LGHNT and CDR2 FRNRAP come from the germline V gene. The CDR3 here is CASASTWDEQFF. In nucleotides, the CDR3 is TGTGCTAGTGCTTCGACTTGGGATGAGCAGTTCTTC.

About this clonotype itself: A much more abundant neighbour one base away suggests this may be a read error. The genes are TRBV7-9 and TRBJ1-4; the D gene is possibly TRBD1 (5 bases). The CDR3 covers 15 residues. In germline, CDR1 is SEHNR, CDR2 FQNEAQ (reference sequence). The CDR3 region is CASSETVTTNEELFF. The CDR3 nucleotides are TGTGCCAGCAGCGAGACAGTCACAACTAATGAAGAACTGTTTTTT.

V and J are TRBV9 and TRBJ2-1; a weak D match, TRBD2 (5 bases). The CDR3 sequence is 14 residues long. CDR1 SGDLS and CDR2 YYNGEE come from the germline V gene. The V gene lost 0 bases and the J gene lost 6 bases, with 10 bases spanning the gap. CDR3 nucleotide sequence: TGTGCCAGCAGCGTAGGAGGGATGAGCAATGAGCAGTTCTTC. Translated, it gives CASSVGGMSNEQFF.

Many counts were recorded for this clonotype. V gene TRBV12-3 or TRBV12-4 combines with J gene TRBJ1-6; the D gene is possibly TRBD1 (6 bases). Trimming removed 6 bases from V and 10 bases from J, with 22 bases in between. The CDR3 covers 16 residues. The CDR3 coding sequence is TGTGCCAGCAGCGAGCTCGGGGGGCCCCCTGGGTCACCCCTCCACTTT. Translating it yields CASSELGGPPGSPLHF.

This clonotype was found a few times. With a much larger clone just one base away, this may be a read error. The CDR3 reads CAGSYSSGQEQYF. CDR3 DNA: TGTGCCGGCAGTTACTCCTCAGGCCAGGAGCAGTACTTC. The V and J genes are TRBV6-5 and TRBJ2-7; D is undetermined. CDR1 is MNHEY, CDR2 SVGAGI, per germline. The CDR3 runs to 13 residues.

The chain joins TRBV4-3 to TRBJ1-6; perhaps TRBD1 as D (6 bases). CDR3 length: 18 residues. V was clipped by 0 bases and J by 0 bases, with 12 bases between them. The V gene's germline CDR1 is LGHNA and CDR2 YSLEER. CDR3 residues: CASSQDRGGSSYNSPLHF. CDR3 in DNA: TGCGCCAGCAGCCAAGATAGGGGGGGAAGCTCCTATAATTCACCCCTCCACTTT.

On this clonotype itself: One base away lies a much larger clone, so this may be a sequencing read error. This chain's CDR3 is CSAGRRKGVTYEQYF. Here the CDR3 DNA reads TGCAGTGCTGGCCGGAGGAAGGGAGTTACCTACGAGCAGTACTTC. V is TRBV20-1 and J is TRBJ2-7, with D possibly TRBD2 on 5 matching bases. CDR3 length equals 15 residues. Germline assignment: CDR1 DFQATT and CDR2 SNEGSKA (reference sequence). Trimming removed 5 bases from V and 2 bases from J, with 19 bases in between.

The CDR3 DNA is TGTGCCAGTAGTCCGACAGGTTCTGGTCAGCCCCAGCATTTT. Translating gives CASSPTGSGQPQHF. This sequence joins TRBV19 and TRBJ1-5, with D tentatively TRBD1 (6 bases). Deletions cut 5 bases from V and 6 bases from J, with 14 bases between. The V gene's germline CDR1 is LNHDA and CDR2 SQIVND (reference sequence). The CDR3 loop spans 14 amino acids.

CDR3 sequence (DNA): TGTGCCAGCAGCCAATTAAACAGGGTGAACACCATATATTTT. Translating gives CASSQLNRVNTIYF. The chain is built from TRBV14 and TRBJ1-3, with TRBD1 as a possible D gene (6 bases). The CDR3 contains 14 residues. Germline CDR1 is SGHDN and CDR2 is FVKESK. The V and J ends lost 2 bases and 7 bases respectively, with 12 bases between them.

This clonotype has only a few counts. The V and J genes are TRBV11-3 and TRBJ2-5; D gene unclear. Between the trimmed V and J ends, which lost 4 bases and 4 bases, there was a span of 7 bases. Germline assignment: CDR1 SGHNT and CDR2 YENEEA. The CDR3 consists of 12 residues. CDR3 loop: CASSSEVETQYF. The CDR3 DNA sequence: TGTGCCAGCAGCTCCGAAGTAGAGACCCAGTACTTC.

This clonotype came up many times. The rearrangement joins TRBV7-9 to TRBJ2-7; D is uncertain. V was cut by 5 bases and J by 2 bases, with 10 bases left in between. The CDR3 loop spans 13 amino acids. Germline-derived CDR1 and CDR2 are SEHNR and FQNEAQ (reference sequence). The CDR3 is CASSPSIAYEQYF. For the CDR3, the DNA is TGTGCCAGCAGCCCTTCCATAGCCTACGAGCAGTACTTC.

There are many counts of this clonotype. The chain has TRBV7-9 and TRBJ1-4; 8 nucleotides line up with TRBD1. The germline V gene has CDR1 SEHNR and CDR2 FQNEAQ (reference sequence). V was clipped by 5 bases and J by 8 bases; unmatched bases: 7. This CDR3 spans 14 amino acids. The CDR3 nucleotides are TGTGCCAGCAGCCGACAGGGGAGTGGAGAAAAACTGTTTTTT. Its translation is CASSRQGSGEKLFF.

This clonotype was picked up many times. The chain couples TRBV5-1 to TRBJ2-3; 14 bases are shared with TRBD2. The CDR3 totals 16 residues. With V trimmed by 5 bases and J by 2 bases, 4 bases remained unmatched. Germline V gene lookup returns CDR1 SGHRS and CDR2 YFSETQ. The CDR3 bases are TGCGCCAGCAGAGGGACTAGCGGGAGTTACACAGATACGCAGTATTTT. Protein product: CASRGTSGSYTDTQYF.

Many counts were recorded for this clonotype. The chain uses TRBV5-6 and TRBJ2-3; D possibly corresponds to TRBD2 (6 bases). Germline V gives CDR1 SGHDT, CDR2 YYEEEE. The V and J ends lost 1 base and 2 bases respectively, with 20 bases between them. The CDR3 spans 18 residues. The CDR3: CASSLRVSMAGSTDTQYF. The DNA of the CDR3 is TGTGCCAGCAGCTTGAGAGTTTCAATGGCGGGATCCACAGATACGCAGTATTTT.

The CDR3 nucleotides read TGTGCCAGCAGCCCCCCTCAGGGGCAAGCTTTCTTT. Protein: CASSPPQGQAFF. This chain links TRBV7-2 with TRBJ1-1, with D tentatively TRBD1 (6 bases). The CDR3 loop spans 12 amino acids. V was pared by 5 bases and J by 9 bases, with 13 bases between. Germline-derived CDR1 and CDR2 are SGHTA and FQGNSA.

This clonotype was detected many times. This chain connects TRBV20-1 to TRBJ1-4; TRBD1 might be the D (5 bases). The CDR3 extends over 12 amino acids. Looked up from germline, CDR1 is DFQATT and CDR2 is SNEGSKA (reference sequence). Trimming removed 3 bases at V and 6 bases at J, with 8 bases between. The CDR3 sequence: CSARGGDEKLFF. The DNA for the CDR3 is TGCAGTGCTAGGGGGGGAGATGAAAAACTGTTTTTT.

The chain links TRBV7-2 to TRBJ2-7; TRBD2 might be the D (7 bases). The germline CDR1 and CDR2 sequences are SGHTA and FQGNSA. This CDR3 comprises 15 residues. V was trimmed by 5 bases and J by 6 bases, leaving 20 bases between them. CDR3 bases: TGTGCCAGCAGCCCTGGGGGGGCCATGAGGTCCGAGCAGTACTTC. As protein: CASSPGGAMRSEQYF.

The chain employs TRBV12-3 or TRBV12-4 and TRBJ2-1, with D possibly called TRBD1 or TRBD2 (5 bases each). V lost 6 bases and J 9 bases, leaving 18 bases between the germline ends. CDR3 length: 14 residues. CDR3 nucleotide sequence: TGTGCCAGCAGCTCCGGGACGCCCCTGAGTGAGCAGTTCTTC. It yields the protein CASSSGTPLSEQFF.

At least ten counts were recorded for this clonotype. For the CDR3, the DNA is TGTGCCAGCAGTACCCAGGGAGGGGGGATTGAAAAACTGTTTTTT. The encoded protein is CASSTQGGGIEKLFF. The gene calls are TRBV6-1 and TRBJ1-4, with D possibly being TRBD1 (6 bases). The CDR3 loop spans 15 amino acids. The germline V gene has CDR1 MNHNS and CDR2 SASEGT. V was trimmed by 5 bases and J by 7 bases, leaving 17 bases between them.

This clonotype was found many times. The chain links TRBV2 to TRBJ1-6; no definite D call. From germline, CDR1 is SNHLY and CDR2 FYNNEI. The CDR3 has 9 residues. V lost 11 bases and J lost 7, with 3 bases in between. DNA of the CDR3: TGTGCCGTAAATTCACCCCTCCACTTT. Its translation: CAVNSPLHF.

The chain combines TRBV4-3 with TRBJ1-3; D uncertain. Germline V gene lookup returns CDR1 LGHNA and CDR2 YSLEER. V lost 0 bases and J 4 bases, leaving 19 bases between the germline ends. The CDR3 is 18 residues long. This chain's CDR3 is CASSQDPAGQNTGNTIYF. The CDR3 DNA sequence: TGCGCCAGCAGCCAAGATCCGGCAGGTCAAAACACAGGAAACACCATATATTTT.

The sample holds many counts of this clonotype. The chain has TRBV5-5 and TRBJ1-5, with D perhaps matching TRBD1 (5 bases). Germline-derived CDR1 and CDR2 are SGHKS and YYEKEE (reference sequence). V lost 4 bases, J lost 3 bases, and 8 bases lay in between. CDR3 length: 13 residues. CDR3 loop: CASSADTNQPQHF. CDR3 sequence (DNA): TGTGCCAGCAGCGCGGACACCAATCAGCCCCAGCATTTT.

The table lists this clonotype with many counts. The genes are TRBV30 and TRBJ1-2, with D perhaps TRBD1 (6 bases). V was cut by 5 bases and J by 3 bases, with 16 bases left in between. The CDR3 sequence is 14 residues long. CDR1 and CDR2 from the germline V gene are GTSNPN and SVGIG (reference sequence). The DNA of the CDR3 is TGTGCCTGGGGGCGGAAGGGGGGGGACTATGGCTACACCTTC. It encodes CAWGRKGGDYGYTF.

In its sample, this clonotype was seen many times. The chain employs TRBV5-6 and TRBJ2-5; D remains unclear. This CDR3 is 15 amino acids long. V shed 1 base and J shed 0 bases, with 10 bases lying between them. Germline-derived CDR1 and CDR2 are SGHDT and YYEEEE. The CDR3 loop is CASSLSLGNQETQYF. The CDR3 DNA sequence: TGTGCCAGCAGCTTGAGTTTGGGGAACCAAGAGACCCAGTACTTC.

The rearrangement uses TRBV7-3 and TRBJ2-5, with a weak D call TRBD2 (6 bases). The CDR3 length is 14 residues. From germline, CDR1 is SGHTA and CDR2 FQGTGA. Trimming stripped 5 bases from V and 2 bases from J, with 12 bases between. CDR3 coding DNA: TGTGCCAGCAGCCCCGGGAGTCAGCAAGAGACCCAGTACTTC. Translating gives CASSPGSQQETQYF.

This clonotype has only a few counts. This chain joins TRBV20-1 and TRBJ1-6; D remains unclear. This CDR3 has 15 residues. V lost 0 bases and J 0 bases, leaving 6 bases between the germline ends. Germline CDR1 and CDR2: DFQATT and SNEGSKA (reference sequence). This chain's CDR3 is CSARDPSSYNSPLHF. The CDR3 nucleotides read TGCAGTGCTAGAGACCCGAGCTCCTATAATTCACCCCTCCACTTT.

This clonotype was counted a few times. This could be a read error, since a much larger clone is one nucleotide away. The J gene is TRBJ2-1, the V gene TRBV30, with TRBD2 matching 8 bases. The V gene end was trimmed by 5 bases and the J gene end by 5 bases; junction bases not matched to a gene: 8. Looked up from germline, CDR1 is GTSNPN and CDR2 is SVGIG (reference sequence). The CDR3 is made up of 14 amino acids. Here the CDR3 reads CAWLGTREDNEQFF. The CDR3 DNA reads as TGTGCCTGGTTAGGGACTAGGGAGGACAATGAGCAGTTCTTC.

V is TRBV20-1 and J is TRBJ1-5; 9 bases are a match to TRBD1. The V gene end was trimmed by 1 base and the J gene end by 7 bases; junction bases not matched to a gene: 8. Germline lookup yields CDR1 DFQATT and CDR2 SNEGSKA (reference sequence). This CDR3 comprises 15 residues. CDR3 in DNA: TGCAGTGCTAGAGTACCGGGACAGGGCTTGCAGCCCCAGCATTTT. Translating gives CSARVPGQGLQPQHF.